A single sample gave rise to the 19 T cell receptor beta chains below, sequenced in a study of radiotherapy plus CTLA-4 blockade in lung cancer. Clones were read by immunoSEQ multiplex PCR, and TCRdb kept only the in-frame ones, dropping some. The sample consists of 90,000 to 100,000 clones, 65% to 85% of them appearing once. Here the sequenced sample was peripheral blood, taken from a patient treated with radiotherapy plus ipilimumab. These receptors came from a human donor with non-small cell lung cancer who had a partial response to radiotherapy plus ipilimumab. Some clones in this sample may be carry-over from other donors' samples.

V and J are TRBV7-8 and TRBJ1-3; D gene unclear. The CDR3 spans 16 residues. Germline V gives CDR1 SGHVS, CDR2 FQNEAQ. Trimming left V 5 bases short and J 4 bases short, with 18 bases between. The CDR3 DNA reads TGTGCCAGCAGCCGCGCGACTCAGATCTCAGGAAACACCATATATTTT. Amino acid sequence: CASSRATQISGNTIYF.

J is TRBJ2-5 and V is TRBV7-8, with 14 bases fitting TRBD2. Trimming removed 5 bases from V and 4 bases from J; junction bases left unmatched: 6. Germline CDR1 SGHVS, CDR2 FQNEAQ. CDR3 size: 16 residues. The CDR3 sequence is CASSTTSGGGRETQYF. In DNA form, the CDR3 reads TGTGCCAGCAGCACGACTAGCGGGGGGGGTAGAGAGACCCAGTACTTC. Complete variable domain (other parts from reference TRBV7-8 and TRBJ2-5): GAGVSQSPRYKVAKRGQDVALRCDPISGHVSLFWYQQALGQGPEFLTYFQNEAQLDKSGLPSDRFFAERPEGSVSTLKIQRTQQEDSAVYLCASSTTSGGGRETQYFGPGTRLLVL.

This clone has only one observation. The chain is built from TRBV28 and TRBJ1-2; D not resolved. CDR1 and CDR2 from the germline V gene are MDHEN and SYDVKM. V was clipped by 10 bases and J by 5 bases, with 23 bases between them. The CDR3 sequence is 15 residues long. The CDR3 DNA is TGTGCCACCAAGGCGGAAGAAGTTATTAGTTATGGCTACACCTTC. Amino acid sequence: CATKAEEVISYGYTF.

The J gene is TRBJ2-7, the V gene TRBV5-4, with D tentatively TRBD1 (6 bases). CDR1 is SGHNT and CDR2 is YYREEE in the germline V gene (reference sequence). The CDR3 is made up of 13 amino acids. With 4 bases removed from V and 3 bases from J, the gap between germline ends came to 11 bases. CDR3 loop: CASSPGHSYEQYF. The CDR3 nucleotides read TGTGCCAGCAGCCCGGGACACAGCTACGAGCAGTACTTC.

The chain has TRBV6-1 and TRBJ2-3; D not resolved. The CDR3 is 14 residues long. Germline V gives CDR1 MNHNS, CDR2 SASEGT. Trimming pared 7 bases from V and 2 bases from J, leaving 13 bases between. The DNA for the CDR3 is TGTGCCAGCAACGTCGGCGACAACACAGATACGCAGTATTTT. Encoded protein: CASNVGDNTDTQYF.

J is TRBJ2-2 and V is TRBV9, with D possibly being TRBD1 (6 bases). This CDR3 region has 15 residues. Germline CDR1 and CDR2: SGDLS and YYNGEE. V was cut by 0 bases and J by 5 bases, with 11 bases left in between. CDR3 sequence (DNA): TGTGCCAGCAGCGTAGGGGGGACATGGACCGGGGAGCTGTTTTTT. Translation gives CASSVGGTWTGELFF. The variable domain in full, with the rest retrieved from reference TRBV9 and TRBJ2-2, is DSGVTQTPKHLITATGQRVTLRCSPRSGDLSVYWYQQSLDQGLQFLIQYYNGEERAKGNILERFSAQQFPDLHSELNLSSLELGDSALYFCASSVGGTWTGELFFGEGSRLTVL.

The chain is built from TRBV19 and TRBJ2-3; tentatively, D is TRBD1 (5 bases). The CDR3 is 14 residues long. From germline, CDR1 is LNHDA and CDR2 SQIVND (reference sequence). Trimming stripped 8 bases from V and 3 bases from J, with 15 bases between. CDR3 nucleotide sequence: TGTGCCAGTTCCCCGCAGGGTGCGACAGATACGCAGTATTTT. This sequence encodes CASSPQGATDTQYF.

The CDR3 sequence is CASSLSQGDEQYF. The CDR3 region has the DNA TGTGCCAGCAGCTTATCACAGGGGGACGAGCAGTACTTC. This sequence joins TRBV7-7 and TRBJ2-5; 8 nucleotides line up with TRBD1. The J call could be wrong; TRBJ2-7 is a better fit for the DNA end. The CDR3 consists of 13 residues. Germline CDR1 and CDR2: SSHAT and FNYEAQ (reference sequence).

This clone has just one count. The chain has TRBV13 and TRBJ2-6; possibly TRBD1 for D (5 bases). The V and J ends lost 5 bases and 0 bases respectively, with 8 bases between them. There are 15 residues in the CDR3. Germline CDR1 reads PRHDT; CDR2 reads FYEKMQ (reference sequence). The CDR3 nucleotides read TGTGCCAGCAGCGTCAGGGTCTCTGGGGCCAACGTCCTGACTTTC. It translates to CASSVRVSGANVLTF. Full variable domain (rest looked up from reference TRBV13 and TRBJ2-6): AAGVIQSPRHLIKEKRETATLKCYPIPRHDTVYWYQQGPGQDPQFLISFYEKMQSDKGSIPDRFSAQQFSDYHSELNMSSLELGDSALYFCASSVRVSGANVLTFGAGSRLTVL.

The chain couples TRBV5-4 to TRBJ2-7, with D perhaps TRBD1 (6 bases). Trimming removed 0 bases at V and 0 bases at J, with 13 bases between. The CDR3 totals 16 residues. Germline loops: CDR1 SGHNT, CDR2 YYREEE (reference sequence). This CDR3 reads CASSLDPGVPSYEQYF. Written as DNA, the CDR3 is TGTGCCAGCAGCTTGGATCCAGGGGTCCCCTCCTACGAGCAGTACTTC.

In DNA, the CDR3 is TGTGCCAGCAGTGACGCGACAGTCTCCTACGAGCAGTACTTC. Its protein is CASSDATVSYEQYF. The rearrangement joins TRBV6-4 to TRBJ2-7; tentative D call: TRBD1 (5 bases). V was trimmed by 2 bases and J by 0 bases, leaving 8 bases between them. Looked up from germline, CDR1 is MRHNA and CDR2 is SNTAGT. This CDR3 spans 14 amino acids.

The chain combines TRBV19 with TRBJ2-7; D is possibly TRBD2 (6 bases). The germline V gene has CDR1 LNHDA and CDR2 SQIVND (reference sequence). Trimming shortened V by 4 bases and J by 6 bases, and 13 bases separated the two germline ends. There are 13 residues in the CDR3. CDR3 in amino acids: CASSTAQGLEQYF. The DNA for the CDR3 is TGTGCCAGTAGTACAGCCCAGGGACTCGAGCAGTACTTC.

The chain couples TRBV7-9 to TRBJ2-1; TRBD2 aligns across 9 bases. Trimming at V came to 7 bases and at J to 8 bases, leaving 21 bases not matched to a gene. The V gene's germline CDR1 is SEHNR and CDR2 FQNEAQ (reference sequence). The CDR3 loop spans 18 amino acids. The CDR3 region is CASNRWLAGYRHADEQFF. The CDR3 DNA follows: TGTGCCAGCAACCGATGGCTAGCGGGATATCGGCATGCGGATGAGCAGTTCTTC.

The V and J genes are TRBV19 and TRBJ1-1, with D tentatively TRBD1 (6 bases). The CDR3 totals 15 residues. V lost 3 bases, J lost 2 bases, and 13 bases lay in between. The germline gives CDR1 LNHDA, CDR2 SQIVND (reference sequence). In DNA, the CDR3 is TGTGCCAGTAGTATTGAGACAGGTAGAAACACTGAAGCTTTCTTT. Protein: CASSIETGRNTEAFF.

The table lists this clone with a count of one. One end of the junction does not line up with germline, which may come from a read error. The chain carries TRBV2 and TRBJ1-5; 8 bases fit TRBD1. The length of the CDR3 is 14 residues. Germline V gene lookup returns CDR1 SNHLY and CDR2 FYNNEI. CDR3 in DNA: TGTGCCAGCAGTGAGGACAGGGTTGGTCAGCCCCGGCATTTT. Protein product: CASSEDRVGQPRHF.

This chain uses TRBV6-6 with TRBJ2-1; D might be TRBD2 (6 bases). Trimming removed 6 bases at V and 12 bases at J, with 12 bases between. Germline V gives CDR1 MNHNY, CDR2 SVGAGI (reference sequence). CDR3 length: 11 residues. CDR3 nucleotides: TGTGCCAGCAGCAGGGACTTCCCGCAGTTCTTC. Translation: CASSRDFPQFF.

DNA for the CDR3: TGTGCCAGCAGTTTATTGTTTAGCAGGGCTGATCAGCCCCAGCATTTT. Its translation: CASSLLFSRADQPQHF. The V and J genes are TRBV28 and TRBJ1-5; D might be TRBD1 (5 bases). Trimming took 1 base from V and 5 from J, leaving 15 bases between them. Per the germline V gene, CDR1 is MDHEN and CDR2 is SYDVKM. The CDR3 has 16 amino acids.

CDR3 amino acids: CASSQTSTYNEQFF. The CDR3 region has the DNA TGCGCCAGCAGCCAGACTAGTACCTACAATGAGCAGTTCTTC. V gene TRBV4-1 combines with J gene TRBJ2-1; D possibly corresponds to TRBD2 (6 bases). CDR3 length: 14 residues. Trimming stripped 3 bases from V and 2 bases from J, with 8 bases between. Germline-derived CDR1 and CDR2 are MGHRA and YSYEKL.

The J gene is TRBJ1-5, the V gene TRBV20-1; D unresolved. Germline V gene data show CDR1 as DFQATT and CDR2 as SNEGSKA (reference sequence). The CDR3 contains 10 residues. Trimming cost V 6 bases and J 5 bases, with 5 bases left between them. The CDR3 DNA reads TGCAGTGCGTCTGATCAGCCCCAGCATTTT. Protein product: CSASDQPQHF.